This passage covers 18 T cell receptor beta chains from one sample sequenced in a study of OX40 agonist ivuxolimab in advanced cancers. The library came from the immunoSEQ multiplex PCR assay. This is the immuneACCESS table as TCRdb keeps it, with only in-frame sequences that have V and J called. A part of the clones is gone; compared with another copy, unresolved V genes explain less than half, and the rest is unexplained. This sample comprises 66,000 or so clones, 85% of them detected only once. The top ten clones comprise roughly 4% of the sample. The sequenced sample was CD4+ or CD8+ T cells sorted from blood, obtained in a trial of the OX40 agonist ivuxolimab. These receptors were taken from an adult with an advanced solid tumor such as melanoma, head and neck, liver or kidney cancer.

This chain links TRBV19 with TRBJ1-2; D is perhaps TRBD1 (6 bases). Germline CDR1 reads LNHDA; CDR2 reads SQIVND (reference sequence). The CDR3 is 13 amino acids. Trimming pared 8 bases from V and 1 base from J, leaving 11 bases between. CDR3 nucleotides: TGTGCCAGTCGCAGGGGTAATAACTATGGCTACACCTTC. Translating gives CASRRGNNYGYTF.

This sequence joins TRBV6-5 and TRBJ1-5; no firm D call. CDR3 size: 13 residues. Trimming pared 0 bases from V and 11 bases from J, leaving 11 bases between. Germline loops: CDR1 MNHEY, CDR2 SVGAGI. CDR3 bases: TGTGCCAGCAGTTACTCCAGTCCCTTGGCCCAGCATTTT. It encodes CASSYSSPLAQHF.

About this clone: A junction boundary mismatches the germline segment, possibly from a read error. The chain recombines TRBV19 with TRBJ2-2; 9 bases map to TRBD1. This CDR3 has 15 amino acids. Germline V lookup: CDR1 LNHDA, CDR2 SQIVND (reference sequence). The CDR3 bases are TGTGCCAGTAGTCTAGACAGGGGGGACACCGGGGAGCTGTTTTTT. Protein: CASSLDRGDTGELFF.

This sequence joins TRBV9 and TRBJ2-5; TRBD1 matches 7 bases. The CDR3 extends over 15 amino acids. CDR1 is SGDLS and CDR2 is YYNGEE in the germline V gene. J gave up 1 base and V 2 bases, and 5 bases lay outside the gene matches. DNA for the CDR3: TGTGCCAGCAGCGTCAGGGGGTCATTCCAAGAGACCCAGTACTTC. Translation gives CASSVRGSFQETQYF.

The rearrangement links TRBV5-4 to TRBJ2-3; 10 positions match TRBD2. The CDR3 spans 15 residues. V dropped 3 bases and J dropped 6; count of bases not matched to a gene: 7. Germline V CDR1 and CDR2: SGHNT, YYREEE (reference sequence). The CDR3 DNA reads TGTGCCAGCAGCTCCAGCGGGGGGGCCTGGGATACGCAGTATTTT. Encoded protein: CASSSSGGAWDTQYF.

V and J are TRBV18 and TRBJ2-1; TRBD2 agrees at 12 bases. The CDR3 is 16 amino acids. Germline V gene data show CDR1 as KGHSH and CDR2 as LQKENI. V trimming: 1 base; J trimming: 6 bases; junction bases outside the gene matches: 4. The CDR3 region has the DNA TGTGCCAGCTCACCACGACTAGCGGGAGTCTTCAATGAGCAGTTCTTC. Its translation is CASSPRLAGVFNEQFF.

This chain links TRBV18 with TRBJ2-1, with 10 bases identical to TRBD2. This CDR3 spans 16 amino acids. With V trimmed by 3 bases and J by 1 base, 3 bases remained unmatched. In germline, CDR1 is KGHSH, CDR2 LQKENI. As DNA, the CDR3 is TGTGCCAGCTCACCTGCTAGCGGGAGTTCCTACAATGAGCAGTTCTTC. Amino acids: CASSPASGSSYNEQFF.

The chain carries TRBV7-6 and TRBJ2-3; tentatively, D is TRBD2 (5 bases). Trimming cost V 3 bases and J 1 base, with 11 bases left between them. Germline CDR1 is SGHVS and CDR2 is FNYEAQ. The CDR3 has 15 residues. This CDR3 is CASSFAGFGTDTQYF. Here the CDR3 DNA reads TGTGCCAGCAGCTTTGCGGGCTTCGGCACAGATACGCAGTATTTT.

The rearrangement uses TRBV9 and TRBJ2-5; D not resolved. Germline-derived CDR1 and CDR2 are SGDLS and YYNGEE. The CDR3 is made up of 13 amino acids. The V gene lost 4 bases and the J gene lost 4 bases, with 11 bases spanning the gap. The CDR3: CASSLQMAETQYF. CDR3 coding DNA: TGTGCCAGCAGCCTTCAGATGGCAGAGACCCAGTACTTC.

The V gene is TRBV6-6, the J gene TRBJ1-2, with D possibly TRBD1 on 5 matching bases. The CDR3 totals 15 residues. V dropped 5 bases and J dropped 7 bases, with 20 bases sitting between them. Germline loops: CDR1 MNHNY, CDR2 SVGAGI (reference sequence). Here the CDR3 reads CASSPMSGTSAGYTF. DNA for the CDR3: TGTGCCAGCAGTCCCATGTCCGGGACTTCAGCTGGCTACACCTTC.

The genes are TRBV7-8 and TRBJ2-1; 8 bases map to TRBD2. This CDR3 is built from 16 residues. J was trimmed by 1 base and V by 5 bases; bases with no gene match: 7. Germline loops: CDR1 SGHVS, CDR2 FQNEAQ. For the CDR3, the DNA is TGTGCCAGCAGCCCGCAGAGCGGGAGTTCCTACAATGAGCAGTTCTTC. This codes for CASSPQSGSSYNEQFF.

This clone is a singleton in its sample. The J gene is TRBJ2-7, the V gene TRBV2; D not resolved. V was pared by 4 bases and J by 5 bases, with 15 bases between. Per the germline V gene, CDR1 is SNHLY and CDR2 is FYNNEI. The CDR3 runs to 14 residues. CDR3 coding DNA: TGTGCCAGCAGTGCAGTAGGTTACTGGGACGAGCAGTACTTC. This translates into CASSAVGYWDEQYF.

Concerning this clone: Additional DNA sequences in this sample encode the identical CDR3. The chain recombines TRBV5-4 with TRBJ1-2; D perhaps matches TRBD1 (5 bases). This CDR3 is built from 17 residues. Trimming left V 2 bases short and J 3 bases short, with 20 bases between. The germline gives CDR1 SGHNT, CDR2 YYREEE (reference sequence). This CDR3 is CASSFRGREMGYYGYTF. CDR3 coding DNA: TGTGCCAGCAGCTTTAGGGGCAGGGAGATGGGGTACTATGGCTACACCTTC.

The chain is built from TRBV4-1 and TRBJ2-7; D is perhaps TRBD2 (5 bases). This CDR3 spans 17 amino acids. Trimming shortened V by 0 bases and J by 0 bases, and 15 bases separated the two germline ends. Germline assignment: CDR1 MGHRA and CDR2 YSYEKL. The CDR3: CASSQDSYTGSSYEQYF. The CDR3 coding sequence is TGCGCCAGCAGCCAAGATTCTTATACTGGGAGCTCCTACGAGCAGTACTTC.

The CDR3 DNA reads TGTGCCAGCAGCTTAACACTAGCGGAAATCAATGAGCAGTTCTTC. Amino acid sequence: CASSLTLAEINEQFF. The gene calls are TRBV7-8 and TRBJ2-1; 8 nucleotides align to TRBD2. The length of the CDR3 is 15 residues. V lost 2 bases and J lost 6; bases outside the gene matches: 6. Germline V gene data show CDR1 as SGHVS and CDR2 as FQNEAQ.

The CDR3, as DNA: TGTGCCAGCAGCAAATGTGTCACCGGGGAGCTGTTTTTT. Translation gives CASSKCVTGELFF. This sequence joins TRBV21-1 and TRBJ2-2. TRBV21-1 is recorded as a pseudogene. This CDR3 spans 13 amino acids.

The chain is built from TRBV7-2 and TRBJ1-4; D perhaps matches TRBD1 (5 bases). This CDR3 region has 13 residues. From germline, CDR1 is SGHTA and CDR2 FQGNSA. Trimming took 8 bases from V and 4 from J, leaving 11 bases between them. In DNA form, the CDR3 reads TGTGCCAGCGGGGGGAGGGTTAATGAAAAACTGTTTTTT. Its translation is CASGGRVNEKLFF. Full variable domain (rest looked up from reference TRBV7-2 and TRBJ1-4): GAGVSQSPSNKVTEKGKDVELRCDPISGHTALYWYRQSLGQGLEFLIYFQGNSAPDKSGLPSDRFSAERTGGSVSTLTIQRTQQEDSAVYLCASGGRVNEKLFFGSGTQLSVL.

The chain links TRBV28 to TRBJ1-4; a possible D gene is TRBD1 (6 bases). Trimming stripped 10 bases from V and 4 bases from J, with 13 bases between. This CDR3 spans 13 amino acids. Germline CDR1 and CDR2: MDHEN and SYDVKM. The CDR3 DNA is TGTGCCACGATGGGGGCGAGTAATGAAAAACTGTTTTTT. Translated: CATMGASNEKLFF.